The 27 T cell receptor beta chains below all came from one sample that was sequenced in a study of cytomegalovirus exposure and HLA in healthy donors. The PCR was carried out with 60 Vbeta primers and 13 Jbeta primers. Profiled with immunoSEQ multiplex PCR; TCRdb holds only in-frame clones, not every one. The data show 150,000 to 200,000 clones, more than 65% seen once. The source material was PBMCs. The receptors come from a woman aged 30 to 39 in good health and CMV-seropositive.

CDR3 in amino acids: CASNPGPGSAPGELFF. For the CDR3, the DNA is TGTGCCAGTAACCCCGGCCCCGGGTCCGCTCCCGGGGAGCTGTTTTTT. This chain connects TRBV19 to TRBJ2-2; D remains ambiguous. The germline V gene encodes CDR1 LNHDA and CDR2 SQIVND (reference sequence). V lost 7 bases and J 6 bases, leaving 21 bases between the germline ends. The length of the CDR3 is 16 residues.

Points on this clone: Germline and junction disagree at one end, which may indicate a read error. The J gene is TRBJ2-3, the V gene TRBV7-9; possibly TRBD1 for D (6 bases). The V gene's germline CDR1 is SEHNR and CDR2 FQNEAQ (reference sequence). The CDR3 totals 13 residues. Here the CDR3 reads CSSSLSPTGTQYF. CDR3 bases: TGTTCCAGCAGCCTCTCGCCGACAGGTACGCAGTATTTT. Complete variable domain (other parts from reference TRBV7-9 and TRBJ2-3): DTGVSQNPRHKITKRGQNVTFRCDPISEHNRLYWYRQTLGQGPEFLTYFQNEAQLEKSRLLSDRFSAERPKGSFSTLEIQRTEQGDSAMYLCSSSLSPTGTQYFGPGTRLTVL.

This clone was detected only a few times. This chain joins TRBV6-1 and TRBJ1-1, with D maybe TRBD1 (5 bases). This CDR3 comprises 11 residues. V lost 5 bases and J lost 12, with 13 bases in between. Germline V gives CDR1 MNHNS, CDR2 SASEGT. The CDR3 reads CASSSEMGPFF. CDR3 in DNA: TGTGCCAGCAGTTCCGAGATGGGGCCTTTCTTT.

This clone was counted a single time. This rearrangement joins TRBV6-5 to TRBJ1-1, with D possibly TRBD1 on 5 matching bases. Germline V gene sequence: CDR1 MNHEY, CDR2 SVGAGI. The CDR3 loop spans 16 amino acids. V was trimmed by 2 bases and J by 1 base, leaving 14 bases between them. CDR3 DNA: TGTGCCAGCAGTTACGGGGCAGGCTACGAGAACACTGAAGCTTTCTTT. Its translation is CASSYGAGYENTEAFF.

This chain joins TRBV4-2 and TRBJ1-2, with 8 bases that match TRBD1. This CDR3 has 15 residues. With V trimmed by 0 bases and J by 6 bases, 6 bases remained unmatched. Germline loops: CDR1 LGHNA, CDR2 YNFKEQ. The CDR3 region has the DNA TGTGCCAGCAGCCAAGATCCGGACAGGGCGAATGGCTACACCTTC. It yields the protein CASSQDPDRANGYTF.

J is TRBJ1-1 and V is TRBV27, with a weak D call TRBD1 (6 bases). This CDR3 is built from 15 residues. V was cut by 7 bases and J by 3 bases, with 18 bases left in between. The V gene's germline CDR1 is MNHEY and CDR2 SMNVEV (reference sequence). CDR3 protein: CASTPITGWDTEAFF. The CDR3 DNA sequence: TGTGCCAGCACTCCGATCACAGGGTGGGACACTGAAGCTTTCTTT.

CDR3 protein: CASSSGGSSYNEQFF. CDR3 nucleotides: TGTGCCAGTAGCTCAGGGGGATCCTCCTACAATGAGCAGTTCTTC. The V gene is TRBV19, the J gene TRBJ2-1; 7 bases agree with TRBD1. The junction had 5 bases not matched to a gene; V was cut back by 6 bases and J by 0 bases. Germline CDR1 LNHDA, CDR2 SQIVND (reference sequence). The CDR3 is 15 residues long.

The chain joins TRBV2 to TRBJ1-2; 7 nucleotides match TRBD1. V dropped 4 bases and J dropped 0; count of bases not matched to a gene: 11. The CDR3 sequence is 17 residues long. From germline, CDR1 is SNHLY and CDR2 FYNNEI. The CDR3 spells CASSARRDSGPNYGYTF. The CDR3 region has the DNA TGTGCCAGCAGTGCCCGCCGGGACAGCGGGCCTAACTATGGCTACACCTTC. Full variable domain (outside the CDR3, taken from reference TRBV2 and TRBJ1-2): EPEVTQTPSHQVTQMGQEVILRCVPISNHLYFYWYRQILGQKVEFLVSFYNNEISEKSEIFDDQFSVERPDGSNFTLKIRSTKLEDSAMYFCASSARRDSGPNYGYTFGSGTRLTVV.

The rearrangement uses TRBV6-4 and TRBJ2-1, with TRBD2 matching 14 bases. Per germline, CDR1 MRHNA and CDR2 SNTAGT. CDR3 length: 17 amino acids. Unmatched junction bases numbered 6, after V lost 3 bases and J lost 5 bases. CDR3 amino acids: CASSESPGLAGDNEQFF. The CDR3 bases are TGTGCCAGCAGTGAATCTCCGGGACTAGCGGGAGACAATGAGCAGTTCTTC.

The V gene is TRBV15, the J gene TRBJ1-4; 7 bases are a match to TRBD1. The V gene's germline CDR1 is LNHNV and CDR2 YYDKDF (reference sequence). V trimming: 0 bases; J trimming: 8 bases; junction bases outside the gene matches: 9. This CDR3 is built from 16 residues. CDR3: CATSRDPGGEGEKLFF. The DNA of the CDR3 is TGTGCCACCAGCAGAGATCCAGGGGGAGAGGGCGAAAAACTGTTTTTT.

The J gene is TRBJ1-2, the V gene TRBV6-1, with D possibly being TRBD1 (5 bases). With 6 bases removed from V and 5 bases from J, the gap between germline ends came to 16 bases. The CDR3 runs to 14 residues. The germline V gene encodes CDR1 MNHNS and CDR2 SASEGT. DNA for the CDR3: TGTGCCAGCAGAAGCGGGGGGAGCCTTTATGGCTACACCTTC. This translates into CASRSGGSLYGYTF.

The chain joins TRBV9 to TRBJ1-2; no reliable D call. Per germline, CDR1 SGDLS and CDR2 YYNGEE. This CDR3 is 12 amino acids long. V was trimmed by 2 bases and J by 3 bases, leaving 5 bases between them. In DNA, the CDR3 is TGTGCCAGCAGCGTCAATGACTATGGCTACACCTTC. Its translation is CASSVNDYGYTF.

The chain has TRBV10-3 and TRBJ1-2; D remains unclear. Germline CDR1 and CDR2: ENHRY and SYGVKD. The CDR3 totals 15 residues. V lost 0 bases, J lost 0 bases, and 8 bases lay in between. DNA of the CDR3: TGTGCCATCAGTGAGTCGAGCGGGGCTAACTATGGCTACACCTTC. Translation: CAISESSGANYGYTF.

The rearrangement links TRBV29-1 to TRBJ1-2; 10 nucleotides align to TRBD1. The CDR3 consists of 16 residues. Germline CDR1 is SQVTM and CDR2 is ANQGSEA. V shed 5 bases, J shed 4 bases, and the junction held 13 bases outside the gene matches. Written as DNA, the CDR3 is TGCAGCGTTCTGAGCCCGGGACAGGGGAATATCTATGGCTACACCTTC. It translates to CSVLSPGQGNIYGYTF. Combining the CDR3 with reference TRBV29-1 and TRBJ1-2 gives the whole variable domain SAVISQKPSRDICQRGTSLTIQCQVDSQVTMMFWYRQQPGQSLTLIATANQGSEATYESGFVIDKFPISRPNLTFSTLTVSNMSPEDSSIYLCSVLSPGQGNIYGYTFGSGTRLTVV.

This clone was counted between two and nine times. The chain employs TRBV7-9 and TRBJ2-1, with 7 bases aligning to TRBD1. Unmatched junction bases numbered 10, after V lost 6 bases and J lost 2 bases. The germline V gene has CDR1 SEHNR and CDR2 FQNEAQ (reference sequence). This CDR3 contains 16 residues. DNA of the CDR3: TGTGCCAGCAGTTTCCAAACAGGGGTCACCTACAATGAGCAGTTCTTC. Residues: CASSFQTGVTYNEQFF.

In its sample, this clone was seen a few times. The CDR3 region is CASSVGQGNTEAFF. The CDR3, as DNA: TGTGCCAGCAGCGTAGGACAGGGCAACACTGAAGCTTTCTTT. The rearrangement uses TRBV9 and TRBJ1-1, with 7 bases fitting TRBD1. With V trimmed by 0 bases and J by 2 bases, 1 base remained unmatched. The CDR3 sequence is 14 residues long. Germline values: CDR1 SGDLS, CDR2 YYNGEE.

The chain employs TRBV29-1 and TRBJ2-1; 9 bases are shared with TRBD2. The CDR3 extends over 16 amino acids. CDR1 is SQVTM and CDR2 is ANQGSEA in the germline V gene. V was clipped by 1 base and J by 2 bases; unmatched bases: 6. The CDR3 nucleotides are TGCAGCGTTGAAGGGCGCGCGGGAGGGACCTACAATGAGCAGTTCTTC. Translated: CSVEGRAGGTYNEQFF.

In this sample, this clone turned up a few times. As DNA, the CDR3 is TGTGCCAGCAGTGACAGGCTAGCGGACATCACAGATACGCAGTATTTT. It codes for CASSDRLADITDTQYF. This chain links TRBV25-1 with TRBJ2-3; TRBD2 aligns across 7 bases. Germline V gene lookup returns CDR1 MGHDK and CDR2 SYGVNS. The CDR3 contains 16 residues. With V trimmed by 3 bases and J by 2 bases, 8 bases remained unmatched. The whole variable domain, remainder taken from reference TRBV25-1 and TRBJ2-3, is EADIYQTPRYLVIGTGKKITLECSQTMGHDKMYWYQQDPGMELHLIHYSYGVNSTEKGDLSSESTVSRIRTEHFPLTLESARPSHTSQYLCASSDRLADITDTQYFGPGTRLTVL.

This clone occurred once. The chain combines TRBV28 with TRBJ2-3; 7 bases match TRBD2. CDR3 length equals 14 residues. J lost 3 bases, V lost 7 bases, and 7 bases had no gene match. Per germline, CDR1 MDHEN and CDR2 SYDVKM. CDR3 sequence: CASTPWGGTDTQYF. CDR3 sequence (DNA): TGTGCCAGCACTCCATGGGGGGGAACAGATACGCAGTATTTT.

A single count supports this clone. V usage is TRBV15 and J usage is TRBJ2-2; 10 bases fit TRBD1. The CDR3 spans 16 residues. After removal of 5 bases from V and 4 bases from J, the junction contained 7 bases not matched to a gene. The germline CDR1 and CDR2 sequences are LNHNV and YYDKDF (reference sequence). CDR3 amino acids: CATSQTGGLSTGELFF. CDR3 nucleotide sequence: TGTGCCACCAGCCAGACAGGGGGCCTTTCCACCGGGGAGCTGTTTTTT.

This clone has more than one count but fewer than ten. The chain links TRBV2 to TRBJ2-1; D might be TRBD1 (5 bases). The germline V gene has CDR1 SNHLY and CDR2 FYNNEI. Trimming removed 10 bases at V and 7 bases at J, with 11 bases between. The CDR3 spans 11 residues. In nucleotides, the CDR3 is TGTGCCATTAAGGGGCCGAATGAGCAGTTCTTC. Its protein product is CAIKGPNEQFF.

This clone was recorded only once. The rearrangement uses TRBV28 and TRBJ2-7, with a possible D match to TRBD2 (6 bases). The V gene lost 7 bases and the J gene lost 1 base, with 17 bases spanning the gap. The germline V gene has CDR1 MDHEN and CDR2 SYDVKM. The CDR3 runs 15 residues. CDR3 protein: CASIVGGSGSYEQYF. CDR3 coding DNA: TGTGCCAGCATAGTAGGAGGGAGCGGTTCCTACGAGCAGTACTTC.

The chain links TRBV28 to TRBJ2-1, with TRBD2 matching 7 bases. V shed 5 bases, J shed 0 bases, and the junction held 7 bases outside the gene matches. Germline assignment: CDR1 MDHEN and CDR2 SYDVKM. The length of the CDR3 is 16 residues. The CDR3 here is CASSPAGKHSYNEQFF. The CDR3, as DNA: TGTGCCAGCAGTCCAGCGGGGAAACACTCCTACAATGAGCAGTTCTTC.

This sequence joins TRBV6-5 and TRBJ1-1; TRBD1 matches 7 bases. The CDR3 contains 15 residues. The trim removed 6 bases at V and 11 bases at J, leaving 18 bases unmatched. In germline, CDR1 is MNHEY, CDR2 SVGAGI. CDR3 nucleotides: TGTGCCAGCAGCTCTGGACTACAAACGACAGGGTCGGCTTTCTTT. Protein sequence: CASSSGLQTTGSAFF.

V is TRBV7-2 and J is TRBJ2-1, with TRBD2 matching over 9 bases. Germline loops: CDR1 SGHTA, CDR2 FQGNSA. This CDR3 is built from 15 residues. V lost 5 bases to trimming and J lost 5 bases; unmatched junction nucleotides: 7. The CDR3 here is CASSLTSGSNNEQFF. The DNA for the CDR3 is TGTGCCAGCAGCCTCACTAGCGGGTCGAACAATGAGCAGTTCTTC.

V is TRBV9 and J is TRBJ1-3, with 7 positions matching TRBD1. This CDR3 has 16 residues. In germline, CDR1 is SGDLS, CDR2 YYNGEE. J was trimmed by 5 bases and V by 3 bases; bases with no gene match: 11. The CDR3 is CASSATPGTARNTIYF. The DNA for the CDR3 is TGTGCCAGCAGCGCGACCCCCGGGACAGCAAGAAACACCATATATTTT. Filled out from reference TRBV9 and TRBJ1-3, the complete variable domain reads DSGVTQTPKHLITATGQRVTLRCSPRSGDLSVYWYQQSLDQGLQFLIQYYNGEERAKGNILERFSAQQFPDLHSELNLSSLELGDSALYFCASSATPGTARNTIYFGEGSWLTVV.

The CDR3 DNA reads TGTGCCAGCAGTTCGGGTTTTAATACGCAGTATTTT. Amino acid sequence: CASSSGFNTQYF. This sequence joins TRBV28 and TRBJ2-3; D uncertain. CDR1 is MDHEN and CDR2 is SYDVKM in the germline V gene. V lost 4 bases and J 7 bases, leaving 9 bases between the germline ends. The CDR3 extends over 12 amino acids.